The 22 T cell receptor beta chains below all came from one sample that was sequenced in a study of control samples from healthy donors and cancer patients. Generated by immunoSEQ multiplex PCR, the TCRdb table keeps only in-frame clones and is missing some. The table has 110,000 to 150,000 clones, 91% seen once. Material: blood. The receptors derive from a man between 18 and 29 years old in good health.

This CDR3 is CASSSAGETQYF. CDR3 nucleotide sequence: TGTGCCAGCAGTTCCGCCGGGGAGACCCAGTACTTC. The rearrangement links TRBV6-6 to TRBJ2-5; no reliable D call. The germline gives CDR1 MNHNY, CDR2 SVGAGI (reference sequence). With 4 bases removed from V and 5 bases from J, the gap between germline ends came to 8 bases. CDR3 size: 12 residues.

The chain is built from TRBV6-1 and TRBJ1-4; the D gene is possibly TRBD1 (6 bases). Trimming left V 0 bases short and J 2 bases short, with 10 bases between. The length of the CDR3 is 16 residues. Germline CDR1 MNHNS, CDR2 SASEGT. CDR3: CASSEAYRATNEKLFF. CDR3 DNA sequence: TGTGCCAGCAGTGAAGCGTACAGGGCCACTAATGAAAAACTGTTTTTT.

The J gene is TRBJ2-1, the V gene TRBV18, with TRBD1 as a possible D gene (6 bases). The CDR3 length is 14 residues. Trimming took 3 bases from V and 8 from J, leaving 14 bases between them. Germline lookup yields CDR1 KGHSH and CDR2 LQKENI. The CDR3 DNA follows: TGTGCCAGCTCACCGGCACAGGGTAGCGATGAGCAGTTCTTC. Amino acids: CASSPAQGSDEQFF.

This chain joins TRBV3-1 (or the pseudogene TRBV3-2) and TRBJ2-6; D gene unclear. Germline CDR1 LGHDT, CDR2 YNNKEL (reference sequence). Between the trimmed V and J ends, which lost 0 bases and 0 bases, there was a span of 9 bases. This CDR3 spans 17 amino acids. The CDR3 reads CASSQDPGDSGANVLTF. The CDR3 DNA reads TGTGCCAGCAGCCAAGATCCAGGAGACTCTGGGGCCAACGTCCTGACTTTC.

The chain employs TRBV2 and TRBJ2-7; 7 bases map to TRBD1. From germline, CDR1 is SNHLY and CDR2 FYNNEI. There are 14 residues in the CDR3. V lost 1 base, J lost 5 bases, and 5 bases stayed unmatched. CDR3 amino acids: CASSEGGQIHEQYF. CDR3 coding DNA: TGTGCCAGCAGTGAAGGGGGACAGATCCACGAGCAGTACTTC.

The chain recombines TRBV29-1 with TRBJ1-1, with D unclear. The V and J ends lost 3 bases and 2 bases respectively, with 7 bases between them. The CDR3 runs to 12 residues. Germline CDR1 and CDR2: SQVTM and ANQGSEA. The CDR3 nucleotides are TGCAGCGTTGAGCAAAGAAACACTGAAGCTTTCTTT. This translates into CSVEQRNTEAFF.

The J gene is TRBJ1-4, the V gene TRBV6-4; D gene ambiguous. The CDR3 runs 15 residues. V lost 3 bases and J lost 4, with 12 bases in between. Germline-derived CDR1 and CDR2 are MRHNA and SNTAGT. The CDR3 here is CASSESGQNNEKLFF. In nucleotides, the CDR3 is TGTGCCAGCAGTGAATCGGGTCAGAATAATGAAAAACTGTTTTTT.

The CDR3 spells CASSPSVGRGHSEQFF. As DNA, the CDR3 is TGTGCCAGCAGCCCCTCCGTGGGCAGGGGCCATAGTGAGCAGTTCTTC. The chain combines TRBV3-1 (or the pseudogene TRBV3-2) with TRBJ2-1; a possible D gene is TRBD1 (6 bases). This CDR3 region has 16 residues. Trimming took off 4 bases at V and 9 bases at J, with 22 bases between the two ends. CDR1 is LGHDT, CDR2 YNNKEL, per germline (reference sequence).

In this sample, this clone turned up once. The V gene is TRBV2, the J gene TRBJ1-5; D remains unclear. The germline gives CDR1 SNHLY, CDR2 FYNNEI. Trimming left V 1 base short and J 1 base short, with 5 bases between. The CDR3 is made up of 14 amino acids. The CDR3 region has the DNA TGTGCCAGCAGTGAAGGGCTGAGCAATCAGCCCCAGCATTTT. It yields the protein CASSEGLSNQPQHF. Looking up the rest from reference TRBV2 and TRBJ1-5 gives the full variable domain: EPEVTQTPSHQVTQMGQEVILRCVPISNHLYFYWYRQILGQKVEFLVSFYNNEISEKSEIFDDQFSVERPDGSNFTLKIRSTKLEDSAMYFCASSEGLSNQPQHFGDGTRLSIL.

This chain connects TRBV23-1 to TRBJ1-2; 9 nucleotides align to TRBD1. Being an ORF, TRBV23-1 has a function that is uncertain. The CDR3 sequence is 15 residues long. Trimming removed 3 bases from V and 4 bases from J; junction bases left unmatched: 6. DNA of the CDR3: TGCGCCAGCAGTCATTGCCGGGACAGGGCCTATGGCTACACCTTC. This codes for CASSHCRDRAYGYTF.

In this sample, this clone turned up a few times. V gene TRBV3-1 (or the pseudogene TRBV3-2) combines with J gene TRBJ1-2; D not resolved. This CDR3 comprises 11 residues. Per germline, CDR1 LGHDT and CDR2 YNNKEL (reference sequence). The V end lost 6 bases, the J end lost 4 bases, and 6 bases lay between the germline ends. CDR3 protein: CASSFGYGYTF. In nucleotides, the CDR3 is TGTGCCAGCAGTTTTGGCTATGGCTACACCTTC.

This chain joins TRBV14 and TRBJ1-1; the D is unclear. The CDR3 is 13 amino acids. Trimming cost V 4 bases and J 1 base, with 7 bases left between them. From germline, CDR1 is SGHDN and CDR2 FVKESK. This CDR3 is CASSPLGNTEAFF. CDR3 coding DNA: TGTGCCAGCAGCCCTCTCGGGAACACTGAAGCTTTCTTT.

The V call is TRBV28, the J call TRBJ1-2; no clear D. Trimming cost V 7 bases and J 4 bases, with 13 bases left between them. The CDR3 covers 13 residues. Germline V CDR1 and CDR2: MDHEN, SYDVKM. CDR3 DNA: TGTGCCAGCACCATGGGGAACGGCTATGGCTACACCTTC. It specifies CASTMGNGYGYTF.

V and J are TRBV5-1 and TRBJ2-1; possible D gene TRBD1, 6 bases. V was clipped by 0 bases and J by 9 bases, with 10 bases between them. The CDR3 has 13 amino acids. CDR1 and CDR2 (germline): SGHRS, YFSETQ. CDR3 protein: CASSLGTDGEQFF. As DNA, the CDR3 is TGCGCCAGCAGCTTGGGGACAGACGGTGAGCAGTTCTTC.

The chain combines TRBV7-9 with TRBJ1-1, with TRBD1 matching 8 bases. Per the germline V gene, CDR1 is SEHNR and CDR2 is FQNEAQ (reference sequence). The length of the CDR3 is 15 residues. J was trimmed by 3 bases and V by 7 bases; bases with no gene match: 10. The CDR3 spells CASIPGQGPDTEAFF. DNA of the CDR3: TGTGCCAGCATCCCCGGACAGGGACCCGACACTGAAGCTTTCTTT.

This clone came up once. The rearrangement links TRBV10-3 to TRBJ2-1; D gene ambiguous. The CDR3 runs 17 residues. Trimming shortened V by 6 bases and J by 0 bases, and 18 bases separated the two germline ends. Germline CDR1 reads ENHRY; CDR2 reads SYGVKD. DNA for the CDR3: TGTGCCATCAGCGCCAAGATGACACCCAGCTCCTACAATGAGCAGTTCTTC. Residues: CAISAKMTPSSYNEQFF.

In its sample, this clone was seen once. The rearrangement links TRBV2 to TRBJ1-1, with 9 bases matching TRBD1. V lost 10 bases and J lost 4; bases outside the gene matches: 13. CDR1 is SNHLY, CDR2 FYNNEI, per germline. This CDR3 is 15 amino acids long. The CDR3, as DNA: TGTGCCACCAAATATACAGGGGGCTTGGGCACTGAAGCTTTCTTT. Translated, it gives CATKYTGGLGTEAFF.

The chain recombines TRBV29-1 with TRBJ2-1; 10 positions match TRBD2. This CDR3 is built from 15 residues. The V and J ends lost 6 bases and 5 bases, in that order; junction bases with no gene match: 10. Germline CDR1 is SQVTM and CDR2 is ANQGSEA. The CDR3 DNA follows: TGCAGCGTGGGTGCTGGACTAGCGGTTAACAATGAGCAGTTCTTC. This gives the protein CSVGAGLAVNNEQFF.

The chain has TRBV19 and TRBJ1-6, with 10 bases aligning to TRBD1. The V gene's germline CDR1 is LNHDA and CDR2 SQIVND (reference sequence). V lost 10 bases to trimming and J lost 3 bases; unmatched junction nucleotides: 6. CDR3 size: 15 residues. The CDR3: CATRDRGGYNSPLHF. The CDR3 DNA follows: TGTGCCACCCGGGACAGGGGAGGCTATAATTCACCCCTCCACTTT.

The chain links TRBV24-1 to TRBJ2-7, with 10 bases fitting TRBD1. Per the germline V gene, CDR1 is KGHDR and CDR2 is SFDVKD. The length of the CDR3 is 16 residues. V was pared by 4 bases and J by 4 bases, with 9 bases of the junction left unmatched. CDR3 in amino acids: CATSDSRDRGIYEQYF. Written as DNA, the CDR3 is TGTGCCACCAGTGACTCCCGGGACAGGGGCATTTACGAGCAGTACTTC.

The chain couples TRBV27 to TRBJ1-2; possibly TRBD1 for D (6 bases). Germline lookup yields CDR1 MNHEY and CDR2 SMNVEV (reference sequence). CDR3 length: 19 amino acids. V was shortened by 6 bases and J by 0 bases, with 26 bases between the two germline ends. CDR3 DNA: TGTGCCAGCAGCCTTTACTACACTGGGGCCGGGACACCTAACTATGGCTACACCTTC. This encodes CASSLYYTGAGTPNYGYTF.

This chain links TRBV5-6 with TRBJ2-7; possibly TRBD1 for D (5 bases). The CDR3 has 12 residues. V was pared by 4 bases and J by 6 bases, with 11 bases between. Germline V gene lookup returns CDR1 SGHDT and CDR2 YYEEEE. The CDR3 bases are TGTGCCAGCAGCCCTGGGGCCCTCGAGCAGTACTTC. It specifies CASSPGALEQYF.